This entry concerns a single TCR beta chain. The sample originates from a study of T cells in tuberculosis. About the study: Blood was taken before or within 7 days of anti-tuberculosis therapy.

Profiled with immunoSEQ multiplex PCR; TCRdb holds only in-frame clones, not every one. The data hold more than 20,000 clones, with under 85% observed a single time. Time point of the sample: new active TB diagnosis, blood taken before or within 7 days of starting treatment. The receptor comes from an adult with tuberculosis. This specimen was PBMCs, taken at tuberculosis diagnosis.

The CDR3 is CATLTGGSYNEQFF. As DNA, the CDR3 is TGTGCCACGCTAACAGGGGGCTCCTACAATGAGCAGTTCTTC. J is TRBJ2-1 and V is TRBV6-1, with 8 bases fitting TRBD1. This CDR3 spans 14 amino acids. V was pared by 10 bases and J by 0 bases, with 5 bases of the junction left unmatched. From germline, CDR1 is MNHNS and CDR2 SASEGT.